This T cell receptor beta chain was documented in a study of blood T cells in healthy people across ages. Across the study: Per two T cells, about one barcoded beta molecule was captured through template switching.

The CDR3 consists of 15 residues. The V segment lost 3 bases and the J segment 3 bases; nucleotides outside the gene matches: 4. Germline V gene sequence: CDR1 LGHDT, CDR2 YNNKEL (reference sequence). Study findings and constraints: Long-lived and aged donors differed, with more naive CD4+ cells and higher diversity in the long-lived.

The authors ran a second PCR of roughly 6 to 12 cycles using a sample-barcoded 5' primer and a J-beta primer mix. In TCRdb, the 5' RACE reads were re-called with MiXCR into one record per CDR3 protein. The table lists 1 million or so distinct CDR3 sequences, 35% to 50% of them singletons. Of note for this clonotype: Its antigen is unidentified.

The TCR was taken from a woman aged 55-70 years in good health. Material: blood. J is TRBJ2-3 and V is TRBV3-1; TRBD2 agrees at 9 bases. This chain's CDR3 is CASSHRGRATDTQYF. Here the CDR3 DNA reads TGTGCCAGCAGCCATCGCGGGAGGGCAACAGATACGCAGTATTTT.